The 27 T cell receptor beta chains reported below all come from one sample, sequenced in a study of Ad26.COV2.S vaccination and SARS-CoV-2 variants. Indicated treatment: some 19 received Ad26.COV2.S at low or high dose, single or two shots; roughly five received placebo; per-sample allocation not given. Day 63 after the first injection of vaccine or placebo was the sampling time. Assay used: immunoSEQ multiplex PCR; TCRdb lists only in-frame clones, some missing. The sample contains roughly 300,000 clones, approximately 86% of which appear only once. Material: peripheral blood, obtained in a trial of Ad26.COV2.S vaccine versus placebo. The receptor set was obtained from a person between 18 and 65 years old who received the Ad26.COV2.S COVID-19 vaccine or a placebo.

This sequence joins TRBV5-1 and TRBJ1-3, with 10 bases that match TRBD1. This CDR3 has 15 amino acids. The germline V gene encodes CDR1 SGHRS and CDR2 YFSETQ. Trimming cost V 4 bases and J 3 bases; bases outside gene matches: 4. The CDR3 spells CASSPGQGIGNTIYF. CDR3 nucleotides: TGCGCCAGCAGCCCGGGACAGGGGATTGGAAACACCATATATTTT.

This rearrangement joins TRBV2 to TRBJ2-2, with D possibly being TRBD1 (8 bases). Germline V gene lookup returns CDR1 SNHLY and CDR2 FYNNEI. V was shortened by 9 bases and J by 3 bases, with 26 bases between the two germline ends. CDR3 length: 18 residues. CDR3 in DNA: TGTGCCAGTGGGAGGGCAGGGGGCGAGAGAATTTACACCGGGGAGCTGTTTTTT. Translated, it gives CASGRAGGERIYTGELFF.

The chain couples TRBV5-4 to TRBJ1-4, with D possibly TRBD1 on 5 matching bases. CDR1 SGHNT and CDR2 YYREEE come from the germline V gene (reference sequence). V lost 3 bases and J 6 bases, leaving 15 bases between the germline ends. The CDR3 is made up of 15 amino acids. The CDR3 DNA reads TGTGCCAGCAGCTCAGGAGGGACGGGGGATGAAAAACTGTTTTTT. Its protein product is CASSSGGTGDEKLFF.

The chain recombines TRBV24-1 with TRBJ2-7; D not certain. The V gene's germline CDR1 is KGHDR and CDR2 SFDVKD. This CDR3 comprises 14 residues. Between the trimmed V and J ends, which lost 2 bases and 9 bases, there was a span of 16 bases. The CDR3, as DNA: TGTGCCACCAGTGATTCACCCGGACGGCCCGCGCAGTACTTC. Translated, it gives CATSDSPGRPAQYF.

This clone was recorded once. The chain has TRBV7-2 and TRBJ1-5; D may be TRBD1 (6 bases). The CDR3 spans 15 residues. Looked up from germline, CDR1 is SGHTA and CDR2 is FQGNSA. The germline V and J ends were trimmed by 1 base and 4 bases, with 11 bases remaining between them. The CDR3 nucleotides read TGTGCCAGCAGCTTAGACAGGGCGGGAAATCAGCCCCAGCATTTT. Residues: CASSLDRAGNQPQHF. Variable domain in full (rest from reference TRBV7-2 and TRBJ1-5): GAGVSQSPSNKVTEKGKDVELRCDPISGHTALYWYRQSLGQGLEFLIYFQGNSAPDKSGLPSDRFSAERTGGSVSTLTIQRTQQEDSAVYLCASSLDRAGNQPQHFGDGTRLSIL.

This sequence joins TRBV3-1 (or the pseudogene TRBV3-2) and TRBJ2-1; no firm D call. There are 14 residues in the CDR3. Germline-derived CDR1 and CDR2 are LGHDT and YNNKEL (reference sequence). V shed 6 bases and J shed 3 bases, with 12 bases lying between them. The CDR3, as DNA: TGTGCCAGCAGGCACTCGGGCCTCTACAATGAGCAGTTCTTC. It is translated as CASRHSGLYNEQFF.

The chain employs TRBV5-4 and TRBJ2-6; no firm D call. V was pared by 1 base and J by 0 bases, with 8 bases between. CDR1 and CDR2 (germline): SGHNT, YYREEE (reference sequence). This CDR3 region has 16 residues. For the CDR3, the DNA is TGTGCCAGCAGCTTGACCGTATACTCTGGGGCCAACGTCCTGACTTTC. It translates to CASSLTVYSGANVLTF.

The chain joins TRBV7-6 to TRBJ2-1; D is perhaps TRBD1 or TRBD2 (5 bases each). The germline V and J ends were trimmed by 6 bases and 6 bases, with 21 bases remaining between them. There are 16 residues in the CDR3. Looked up from germline, CDR1 is SGHVS and CDR2 is FNYEAQ. CDR3 DNA sequence: TGTGCCAGCAGTACCAACCTGAGTCCGAGGGGCAATGAGCAGTTCTTC. Protein product: CASSTNLSPRGNEQFF.

The chain has TRBV19 and TRBJ2-2; TRBD1 aligns across 10 bases. The CDR3 contains 15 residues. The trim removed 2 bases at V and 5 bases at J, leaving 2 bases unmatched. Germline V gives CDR1 LNHDA, CDR2 SQIVND (reference sequence). Written as DNA, the CDR3 is TGTGCCAGTAGTATATGGGGACAGGGGACCGGGGAGCTGTTTTTT. Its translation is CASSIWGQGTGELFF.

This chain connects TRBV11-2 to TRBJ1-5; 7 nucleotides line up with TRBD1. The V gene's germline CDR1 is SGHAT and CDR2 FQNNGV. CDR3 length equals 15 residues. V dropped 3 bases and J dropped 6; count of bases not matched to a gene: 8. CDR3 sequence: CASSFDGTEGQPQHF. CDR3 nucleotides: TGTGCCAGCAGCTTCGACGGGACAGAGGGTCAGCCCCAGCATTTT. The whole variable domain, remainder taken from reference TRBV11-2 and TRBJ1-5, is EAGVAQSPRYKIIEKRQSVAFWCNPISGHATLYWYQQILGQGPKLLIQFQNNGVVDDSQLPKDRFSAERLKGVDSTLKIQPAKLEDSAVYLCASSFDGTEGQPQHFGDGTRLSIL.

This chain uses TRBV4-1 with TRBJ1-2, with TRBD1 matching over 7 bases. The V and J ends lost 2 bases and 0 bases, in that order; junction bases with no gene match: 12. Germline V CDR1 and CDR2: MGHRA, YSYEKL. The CDR3 loop spans 18 amino acids. The CDR3 loop reads CASSQPGRGQNANYGYTF. As DNA, the CDR3 is TGCGCCAGCAGCCAACCTGGGCGGGGACAGAATGCTAACTATGGCTACACCTTC.

The V and J genes are TRBV28 and TRBJ2-7, with a tentative D call TRBD2 (5 bases). Trimming pared 7 bases from V and 1 base from J, leaving 11 bases between. The V gene's germline CDR1 is MDHEN and CDR2 SYDVKM. The CDR3 has 13 amino acids. The CDR3 region has the DNA TGTGCCAGCACCCAGCCGGGATCCTACGAGCAGTACTTC. Translated: CASTQPGSYEQYF.

V usage is TRBV10-3 and J usage is TRBJ2-5; 7 bases agree with TRBD2. Germline V lookup: CDR1 ENHRY, CDR2 SYGVKD. Trimming took 10 bases from V and 2 from J; bases not matched to a gene: 10. CDR3 length: 14 amino acids. The CDR3 protein is CATSRGSYQETQYF. The DNA for the CDR3 is TGTGCCACTTCCCGCGGGAGTTATCAAGAGACCCAGTACTTC.

V gene TRBV5-4 combines with J gene TRBJ1-4; D perhaps matches TRBD1 (5 bases). V shed 3 bases and J shed 8 bases, with 17 bases lying between them. Germline loops: CDR1 SGHNT, CDR2 YYREEE (reference sequence). There are 15 residues in the CDR3. In DNA, the CDR3 is TGTGCCAGCAGCTCCGGGGGGACCTCGAGGGAAAAACTGTTTTTT. As protein: CASSSGGTSREKLFF.

The CDR3 coding sequence is TGTGCCAGCAGTTTGGTCAGGGGTCGGGAAGCTTTCTTT. This gives the protein CASSLVRGREAFF. This chain joins TRBV28 and TRBJ1-1; a possible D gene is TRBD1 (6 bases). V dropped 3 bases and J dropped 8 bases, with 13 bases sitting between them. The CDR3 is 13 residues long. From germline, CDR1 is MDHEN and CDR2 SYDVKM.

The chain is built from TRBV9 and TRBJ2-3; D unclear. V lost 0 bases and J 5 bases, leaving 10 bases between the germline ends. The germline CDR1 and CDR2 sequences are SGDLS and YYNGEE. This CDR3 is built from 14 residues. CDR3 DNA: TGTGCCAGCAGCGTAGAAGGGTATCAAGATACGCAGTATTTT. Translated, it gives CASSVEGYQDTQYF.

This clone is a singleton in its sample. The chain links TRBV28 to TRBJ1-5; D gene uncertain. This CDR3 comprises 13 residues. Trimming took off 3 bases at V and 3 bases at J, with 6 bases between the two ends. Looked up from germline, CDR1 is MDHEN and CDR2 is SYDVKM. The CDR3 sequence is CASSFWSNQPQHF. For the CDR3, the DNA is TGTGCCAGCAGTTTTTGGTCCAATCAGCCCCAGCATTTT.

A single count supports this clone. V gene TRBV2 combines with J gene TRBJ2-7; D is ambiguous. V lost 2 bases, J lost 5 bases, and 4 bases lay in between. Germline V lookup: CDR1 SNHLY, CDR2 FYNNEI. This CDR3 spans 11 amino acids. In DNA, the CDR3 is TGTGCCAGCAGTGAAATGGACGAGCAGTACTTC. Encoded protein: CASSEMDEQYF. Drawing the rest from reference TRBV2 and TRBJ2-7, the complete variable domain is EPEVTQTPSHQVTQMGQEVILRCVPISNHLYFYWYRQILGQKVEFLVSFYNNEISEKSEIFDDQFSVERPDGSNFTLKIRSTKLEDSAMYFCASSEMDEQYFGPGTRLTVT.

The chain has TRBV6-2 or TRBV6-3 and TRBJ2-5; maybe TRBD1 (7 bases). Germline lookup yields CDR1 MNHEY and CDR2 SVGEGT. The CDR3 has 16 residues. Trimming left V 2 bases short and J 2 bases short, with 15 bases between. The CDR3 sequence is CASSYPQGGLQETQYF. The CDR3 coding sequence is TGTGCCAGCAGTTACCCCCAGGGGGGCCTACAAGAGACCCAGTACTTC.

The J gene is TRBJ2-5, the V gene TRBV10-3, with 7 nucleotides matching TRBD2. This CDR3 has 14 amino acids. Per the germline V gene, CDR1 is ENHRY and CDR2 is SYGVKD. V dropped 2 bases and J dropped 1; count of bases not matched to a gene: 1. The CDR3 spells CAISEGGGQETQYF. The CDR3 region has the DNA TGTGCCATCAGTGAGGGCGGGGGCCAAGAGACCCAGTACTTC.

V is TRBV3-1 (or the pseudogene TRBV3-2) and J is TRBJ2-5, with TRBD1 matching 8 bases. The junction had 12 bases not matched to a gene; V was cut back by 7 bases and J by 2 bases. The length of the CDR3 is 16 residues. Germline assignment: CDR1 LGHDT and CDR2 YNNKEL (reference sequence). CDR3 residues: CASKPAGQGIQETQYF. The CDR3 DNA reads as TGTGCCAGCAAGCCCGCTGGACAGGGCATACAAGAGACCCAGTACTTC.

This sequence joins TRBV6-5 and TRBJ2-1; 10 bases map to TRBD2. Germline V lookup: CDR1 MNHEY, CDR2 SVGAGI. This CDR3 is built from 15 residues. Unmatched junction bases numbered 1, after V lost 1 base and J lost 4 bases. The CDR3 region is CASSYWTSGYNEQFF. The CDR3 DNA reads TGTGCCAGCAGTTACTGGACTAGCGGATACAATGAGCAGTTCTTC.

This chain joins TRBV6-2 or TRBV6-3 and TRBJ2-7, with 7 bases aligning to TRBD2. Germline CDR1 reads MNHEY; CDR2 reads SVGEGT. V lost 4 bases and J lost 3; bases outside the gene matches: 12. This CDR3 region has 16 residues. The CDR3 DNA follows: TGTGCCAGCAGTTTCCCTAACCGGGACTATTACTACGAGCAGTACTTC. Its protein is CASSFPNRDYYYEQYF.

Comments on this clone: This specimen includes other DNA sequences encoding the same CDR3. This chain's CDR3 is CASSRGAYEQYF. CDR3 sequence (DNA): TGTGCCAGCAGCCGCGGGGCCTACGAGCAGTACTTC. The chain links TRBV28 to TRBJ2-7; a weak D match, TRBD2 (6 bases). The ends were cut back, 6 bases at V and 2 bases at J, with 8 bases in the middle. Per germline, CDR1 MDHEN and CDR2 SYDVKM. The CDR3 has 12 amino acids.

V gene TRBV6-2 or TRBV6-3 combines with J gene TRBJ2-1; 8 nucleotides match TRBD2. After removal of 2 bases from V and 7 bases from J, the junction contained 13 bases not matched to a gene. CDR3 length: 17 amino acids. The germline CDR1 and CDR2 sequences are MNHEY and SVGEGT. The CDR3 is CASSYPLWREESNEQFF. The CDR3, as DNA: TGTGCCAGCAGTTACCCCCTCTGGCGGGAGGAGTCGAATGAGCAGTTCTTC.

The rearrangement links TRBV28 to TRBJ1-4; D remains ambiguous. Trimming left V 1 base short and J 7 bases short, with 10 bases between. From germline, CDR1 is MDHEN and CDR2 SYDVKM. CDR3 length: 14 residues. In DNA, the CDR3 is TGTGCCAGCAGTTTATCGGGTCCCGTTGAAAAACTGTTTTTT. It yields the protein CASSLSGPVEKLFF.

The J gene is TRBJ1-1, the V gene TRBV12-5, with D unclear. The CDR3 is made up of 13 amino acids. Looked up from germline, CDR1 is LGHNT and CDR2 is FRNRAP. V was shortened by 3 bases and J by 0 bases, with 5 bases between the two germline ends. CDR3 coding DNA: TGTGCTAGTGGTTTAGGGATGAACACTGAAGCTTTCTTT. It translates to CASGLGMNTEAFF. Based on the CDR3 plus reference TRBV12-5 and TRBJ1-1, the full variable domain is DARVTQTPRHKVTEMGQEVTMRCQPILGHNTVFWYRQTMMQGLELLAYFRNRAPLDDSGMPKDRFSAEMPDATLATLKIQPSEPRDSAVYFCASGLGMNTEAFFGQGTRLTVV.